The clone carrying this TCR beta chain has at least ten counts. Its antigen is unknown. The CDR3 runs to 12 residues. Trimming shortened V by 4 bases and J by 14 bases, and 15 bases separated the two germline ends. The germline V gene encodes CDR1 SGHTA and CDR2 FQGNSA. The sample originates from a study of breast tumors, draining lymph nodes, adjacent tissues. TCRdb ran MiXCR on the multiplex PCR reads and lists one entry per CDR3 protein. The sample shows about 180,000 distinct CDR3 sequences, about 33% of them seen only once. Breast cancer patients provided tissue from their axillary draining lymph nodes. General study results and limits: Compared with basal-like, luminal-like tumors shared significantly more repertoire with nontumor tissue. Tumors had less TCR diversity than lymph nodes, more than nontumor tissue. Tumor T cell lymph node origin was a supported hypothesis, not proven. The data were judged consistent with most tumor T cells coming from lymph node and expanding in tumor.

This rearrangement joins TRBV7-2 to TRBJ2-1, with D hard to call. Source material: axillary lymph node tissue. This receptor was taken from a female donor with breast cancer. Some clones in this sample may be carry-over from other donors' samples. The DNA of the CDR3 is TGTGCCAGCAGCTCCGATAGGGTAGTCGAGTTCTTC. Its protein is CASSSDRVVEFF.